The 30 T cell receptor beta chains given below trace back to one sample, sequenced in a study of T-cell memory formation after mild COVID-19. TCRdb re-derived calls from the 5' RACE reads in MiXCR, one entry per CDR3 protein. The sample records around 250,000 distinct CDR3 sequences, 15% to 20% being singletons. Material: PBMCs or a T cell subset sorted from them (not recorded which). The receptors were gathered from a man between 18 and 29 years old who had mild COVID-19 (a few samples of this study predate the infection). Cell type and time point are not known.

This rearrangement joins TRBV4-1 to TRBJ2-7; D may be TRBD1 (6 bases). This CDR3 contains 15 residues. The V gene lost 1 base and the J gene lost 4 bases, with 14 bases spanning the gap. Per germline, CDR1 MGHRA and CDR2 YSYEKL. The CDR3 sequence: CASSQVQGMTYEQYF. CDR3 nucleotide sequence: TGCGCCAGCAGCCAAGTCCAGGGGATGACGTACGAGCAGTACTTC.

This clonotype was recorded a few times. The chain links TRBV6-2 or TRBV6-3 to TRBJ2-1; possible D gene TRBD2, 5 bases. This CDR3 is 18 amino acids long. Trimming removed 0 bases from V and 0 bases from J, with 15 bases in between. Germline V gene data show CDR1 as MNHEY and CDR2 as SVGEGT. DNA for the CDR3: TGTGCCAGCAGTTACTCGGTCGGTAAGCGGAGCTCCTACAATGAGCAGTTCTTC. Protein: CASSYSVGKRSSYNEQFF.

A few counts support this clonotype. V is TRBV18 and J is TRBJ1-3; D is ambiguous. The CDR3 is 14 residues long. Germline assignment: CDR1 KGHSH and CDR2 LQKENI. V lost 3 bases, J lost 0 bases, and 6 bases lay in between. Here the CDR3 reads CASSPTSSGNTIYF. CDR3 bases: TGTGCCAGCTCACCTACCAGCTCTGGAAACACCATATATTTT.

This clonotype was counted only a few times. The chain uses TRBV5-4 and TRBJ1-2; 8 bases map to TRBD1. The V and J ends lost 3 bases and 7 bases, in that order; junction bases with no gene match: 5. Germline V gene lookup returns CDR1 SGHNT and CDR2 YYREEE (reference sequence). This CDR3 is built from 13 residues. The CDR3 spells CASSSTGVFGYTF. CDR3 DNA sequence: TGTGCCAGCAGCTCGACAGGGGTTTTTGGCTACACCTTC.

This clonotype was seen repeatedly, ten times or more. The chain has TRBV5-4 and TRBJ2-1; D may be TRBD2 (7 bases). CDR1 is SGHNT, CDR2 YYREEE, per germline (reference sequence). The V and J ends lost 4 bases and 8 bases respectively, with 16 bases between them. The CDR3 totals 14 residues. The CDR3 is CASSPLGGLHEQFF. As DNA, the CDR3 is TGTGCCAGCAGCCCCCTGGGGGGGCTCCATGAGCAGTTCTTC. The full variable domain, with the rest looked up from reference TRBV5-4 and TRBJ2-1, is ETGVTQSPTHLIKTRGQQVTLRCSSQSGHNTVSWYQQALGQGPQFIFQYYREEENGRGNFPPRFSGLQFPNYSSELNVNALELDDSALYLCASSPLGGLHEQFFGPGTRLTVL.

There are a few counts of this clonotype. This sequence joins TRBV12-3 or TRBV12-4 and TRBJ2-3; 10 bases are shared with TRBD2. V was pared by 4 bases and J by 4 bases, with 8 bases of the junction left unmatched. This CDR3 is built from 16 residues. The chain's CDR3 is CASSSPSGGAPDTQYF. DNA of the CDR3: TGTGCCAGCAGTTCCCCCAGCGGGGGGGCCCCAGATACGCAGTATTTT.

V usage is TRBV27 and J usage is TRBJ2-2, with 12 positions matching TRBD1. V lost 6 bases to trimming and J lost 7 bases; unmatched junction nucleotides: 6. Germline CDR1 is MNHEY and CDR2 is SMNVEV (reference sequence). CDR3 length: 15 amino acids. This CDR3 reads CASSTGQGAVGELFF. CDR3 bases: TGTGCCAGCAGCACGGGACAGGGGGCTGTCGGGGAGCTGTTTTTT.

CDR3 region: CASRVSGGRTDTQYF. The CDR3, as DNA: TGTGCCAGCAGGGTTAGCGGGGGTCGCACAGATACGCAGTATTTT. The gene calls are TRBV6-2 or TRBV6-3 and TRBJ2-3; 9 nucleotides align to TRBD2. The CDR3 loop spans 15 amino acids. Germline trimming cut 6 bases from V and 1 base from J; bases unmatched to any gene: 5. Germline V CDR1 and CDR2: MNHEY, SVGEGT.

This clonotype was counted ten times or more. The chain is built from TRBV3-1 and TRBJ2-5, with D perhaps being TRBD1 or TRBD2 (5 bases each). Germline CDR1 is LGHDT and CDR2 is YNNKEL (reference sequence). V was cut by 3 bases and J by 5 bases, with 10 bases left in between. The CDR3 sequence is 13 residues long. DNA of the CDR3: TGTGCCAGCAGCCAGGGAGAGGGGGAGACCCAGTACTTC. As protein: CASSQGEGETQYF.

Only one count was recorded for this clonotype. The rearrangement uses TRBV20-1 and TRBJ2-1; D may be TRBD2 (7 bases). Germline V gene data show CDR1 as DFQATT and CDR2 as SNEGSKA (reference sequence). Trimming stripped 5 bases from V and 8 bases from J, with 25 bases between. The CDR3 length is 16 residues. The CDR3 loop is CSAERGGGGRRDEQFF. The CDR3 nucleotides read TGCAGTGCTGAGCGGGGCGGCGGGGGCCGCAGGGATGAGCAGTTCTTC.

This clonotype has more than one count but fewer than ten. This chain uses TRBV4-2 with TRBJ2-5; TRBD2 matches 8 bases. The germline V gene encodes CDR1 LGHNA and CDR2 YNFKEQ. V was clipped by 4 bases and J by 4 bases; unmatched bases: 11. This CDR3 has 16 residues. The CDR3 reads CASSPSPGTSLETQYF. In DNA, the CDR3 is TGTGCCAGCAGCCCTTCTCCCGGGACTAGTCTAGAGACCCAGTACTTC.

This rearrangement joins TRBV9 to TRBJ2-5, with D unresolved. CDR3 length: 12 amino acids. The ends were cut back, 4 bases at V and 1 base at J, with 5 bases in the middle. Germline CDR1 is SGDLS and CDR2 is YYNGEE. CDR3 residues: CASSPSQETQYF. The CDR3 nucleotides read TGTGCCAGCAGCCCCAGCCAAGAGACCCAGTACTTC.

The chain is built from TRBV7-2 and TRBJ2-7; D is possibly TRBD1 (5 bases). Trimming pared 5 bases from V and 7 bases from J, leaving 12 bases between. Germline V gene lookup returns CDR1 SGHTA and CDR2 FQGNSA. CDR3 length equals 12 residues. CDR3 sequence reads: CASSVGLGEQYV. CDR3 sequence (DNA): TGTGCCAGCAGCGTGGGGCTGGGGGAGCAGTACGTC.

This clonotype was detected a few times. V is TRBV5-1 and J is TRBJ2-2; 10 nucleotides agree with TRBD2. Trimming at V came to 0 bases and at J to 3 bases, leaving 5 bases not matched to a gene. Germline V lookup: CDR1 SGHRS, CDR2 YFSETQ. The CDR3 runs 17 residues. The CDR3, as DNA: TGCGCCAGCAGCTTGGGACTAGCGGGCCCCTACACCGGGGAGCTGTTTTTT. Its protein is CASSLGLAGPYTGELFF.

Only a few counts were recorded for this clonotype. V and J are TRBV2 and TRBJ2-1, with 8 bases lining up with TRBD2. This CDR3 region has 13 residues. V dropped 10 bases and J dropped 7; count of bases not matched to a gene: 9. Germline lookup yields CDR1 SNHLY and CDR2 FYNNEI. The CDR3 region is CAMVSGGANEQFF. CDR3 nucleotide sequence: TGTGCCATGGTCAGCGGGGGAGCAAATGAGCAGTTCTTC.

The chain uses TRBV4-2 and TRBJ2-5; 9 positions agree with TRBD2. CDR1 is LGHNA, CDR2 YNFKEQ, per germline. This CDR3 is built from 15 residues. Trimming took 5 bases from V and 5 from J; bases not matched to a gene: 9. This chain's CDR3 is CASSAGSGGRETQYF. For the CDR3, the DNA is TGTGCCAGCAGCGCAGGGAGCGGGGGGAGGGAGACCCAGTACTTC.

This clonotype was counted only a few times. The chain carries TRBV3-1 and TRBJ2-7; D unclear. V dropped 1 base and J dropped 6 bases, with 7 bases sitting between them. The CDR3 is 12 residues long. The germline V gene encodes CDR1 LGHDT and CDR2 YNNKEL (reference sequence). The CDR3 is CASSQGPGEQYF. Written as DNA, the CDR3 is TGTGCCAGCAGCCAAGGTCCCGGCGAGCAGTACTTC.

In nucleotides, the CDR3 is TGTGCCAGTAGTATACCGGGGACAGGGATTGAAGCTTTCTTT. It codes for CASSIPGTGIEAFF. V and J are TRBV19 and TRBJ1-1; 9 positions match TRBD1. The J segment lost 7 bases and the V segment lost 2 bases, leaving 5 bases of the junction unmatched. There are 14 residues in the CDR3. Germline CDR1 LNHDA, CDR2 SQIVND (reference sequence).

The sample holds a few counts of this clonotype. V is TRBV7-6 and J is TRBJ1-2; TRBD1 agrees at 9 bases. V lost 1 base and J lost 6; bases outside the gene matches: 9. The length of the CDR3 is 16 residues. Germline loops: CDR1 SGHVS, CDR2 FNYEAQ. This chain's CDR3 is CASSLDGTGGADGYTF. The CDR3, as DNA: TGTGCCAGCAGCTTAGACGGTACAGGGGGCGCCGATGGCTACACCTTC.

This rearrangement joins TRBV7-2 to TRBJ2-5; 9 positions agree with TRBD1. The germline gives CDR1 SGHTA, CDR2 FQGNSA. The CDR3 is 15 residues long. With 2 bases clipped from V and 3 bases from J, the junction kept 4 bases outside the gene matches. CDR3 nucleotides: TGTGCCAGCAGCTTACAAGGGACAGGGAAAGAGACCCAGTACTTC. This encodes CASSLQGTGKETQYF.

This clonotype was picked up many times. The chain links TRBV5-1 to TRBJ2-2; maybe TRBD1 (6 bases). Germline CDR1 and CDR2: SGHRS and YFSETQ. The CDR3 extends over 14 amino acids. V shed 0 bases and J shed 4 bases, with 7 bases lying between them. CDR3 loop: CASSLVQGTGELFF. In nucleotides, the CDR3 is TGCGCCAGCAGCTTGGTACAGGGCACCGGGGAGCTGTTTTTT.

The chain joins TRBV12-5 to TRBJ1-5; perhaps TRBD1 as D (5 bases). CDR1 is LGHNT and CDR2 is FRNRAP in the germline V gene. The CDR3 consists of 12 residues. The V and J ends lost 7 bases and 6 bases respectively, with 10 bases between them. The CDR3 spells CASASGVQPQHF. The CDR3 DNA reads as TGTGCTAGTGCCTCGGGGGTTCAGCCCCAGCATTTT.

This clonotype turned up a few times. The chain uses TRBV12-3 or TRBV12-4 and TRBJ1-2, with TRBD1 as a possible D gene (6 bases). This CDR3 contains 13 residues. Deletions cut 6 bases from V and 4 bases from J, with 12 bases between. CDR3 nucleotide sequence: TGTGCCAGCAGGTTCCAGGACAGCTATGGCTACACCTTC. Encoded protein: CASRFQDSYGYTF.

V gene TRBV7-3 combines with J gene TRBJ2-1; 9 nucleotides agree with TRBD2. The CDR3 has 15 residues. From germline, CDR1 is SGHTA and CDR2 FQGTGA. V trimming: 4 bases; J trimming: 8 bases; junction bases outside the gene matches: 9. The CDR3 sequence is CASSSGGGAQDEQFF. CDR3 in DNA: TGTGCCAGCAGCTCGGGCGGGGGGGCCCAGGATGAGCAGTTCTTC.

The chain recombines TRBV10-3 with TRBJ1-1, with D unresolved. Trimming removed 0 bases at V and 0 bases at J, with 11 bases between. In germline, CDR1 is ENHRY, CDR2 SYGVKD. This CDR3 region has 16 residues. DNA for the CDR3: TGTGCCATCAGTGAGTCGAAGGCTCGCATGAACACTGAAGCTTTCTTT. The encoded protein is CAISESKARMNTEAFF.

This clonotype has just a few counts. The J gene is TRBJ1-1, the V gene TRBV5-1; D is uncertain. This CDR3 comprises 15 residues. Germline values: CDR1 SGHRS, CDR2 YFSETQ. V dropped 4 bases and J dropped 0 bases, with 13 bases sitting between them. The CDR3 DNA is TGCGCCAGCAGCCCGATGACAATAATGAACACTGAAGCTTTCTTT. Protein: CASSPMTIMNTEAFF. Full variable domain (remainder filled in from reference TRBV5-1 and TRBJ1-1): KAGVTQTPRYLIKTRGQQVTLSCSPISGHRSVSWYQQTPGQGLQFLFEYFSETQRNKGNFPGRFSGRQFSNSRSEMNVSTLELGDSALYLCASSPMTIMNTEAFFGQGTRLTVV.

The table lists this clonotype with a few counts. The chain carries TRBV3-1 and TRBJ2-2; D assignment may be TRBD1 or TRBD2 (5 bases each). Per the germline V gene, CDR1 is LGHDT and CDR2 is YNNKEL (reference sequence). The germline V and J ends were trimmed by 0 bases and 7 bases, with 12 bases remaining between them. There are 15 residues in the CDR3. CDR3 nucleotide sequence: TGTGCCAGCAGCCAAGATGAGGGGTATTACGGGGAGCTGTTTTTT. Protein product: CASSQDEGYYGELFF.

V is TRBV6-2 or TRBV6-3 and J is TRBJ1-1, with TRBD1 matching over 7 bases. Per the germline V gene, CDR1 is MNHEY and CDR2 is SVGEGT. V lost 10 bases to trimming and J lost 10 bases; unmatched junction nucleotides: 18. The CDR3 spans 14 residues. The CDR3 nucleotides are TGTGCCATTGGTGTCAGGACAGGCCCCGTGGGAGCTTTCTTT. Encoded protein: CAIGVRTGPVGAFF.

The chain couples TRBV7-9 to TRBJ1-6, with 9 bases that match TRBD1. Trimming cost V 5 bases and J 8 bases; bases outside gene matches: 4. Germline CDR1 SEHNR, CDR2 FQNEAQ (reference sequence). The CDR3 loop spans 14 amino acids. CDR3 nucleotide sequence: TGTGCCAGCAGCCTGGACAGGGGCCATTCACCCCTCCACTTT. Translation: CASSLDRGHSPLHF.

In its sample, this clonotype was seen a few times. The chain uses TRBV6-5 and TRBJ1-2; 9 bases are shared with TRBD1. CDR3 length equals 15 residues. Germline V gene sequence: CDR1 MNHEY, CDR2 SVGAGI. J lost 6 bases, V lost 4 bases, and 9 bases had no gene match. DNA for the CDR3: TGTGCCAGCAGTTTAAGACCCACAGGGGGCGATGGCTACACCTTC. It is translated as CASSLRPTGGDGYTF.